This T cell receptor (beta chain) is drawn from a study of siplizumab effects on memory and regulatory T cells. Regarding the study as a whole: Versus under 35% in controls, the mappable alloreactive CD4+ clones averaged about 63% Treg-derived with siplizumab. Siplizumab brought about a significant reduction in alloreactive sequences traceable to unstimulated CD4+ memory cells.

With regard to this clone: Its cognate antigen is unknown.

Here immunoSEQ multiplex PCR was the method, and the copy in TCRdb shows in-frame clones only, minus some. The top ten clones hold roughly 2.6% of a sample with about 100,000 clones, 91% of them seen once. The material sequenced was CD4+ T cells sorted from blood. The clonotype comes from a human donor in good health. Some clones in this sample may be carry-over from other donors' samples.

The CDR3 spells CASSYEGTANYGYTF. The CDR3 nucleotides read TGTGCCAGCAGTTACGAGGGGACAGCTAACTATGGCTACACCTTC. The rearrangement links TRBV6-5 to TRBJ1-2; TRBD1 matches 7 bases. Germline loops: CDR1 MNHEY, CDR2 SVGAGI. This CDR3 has 15 amino acids. Trimming cost V 2 bases and J 0 bases; bases outside gene matches: 3.